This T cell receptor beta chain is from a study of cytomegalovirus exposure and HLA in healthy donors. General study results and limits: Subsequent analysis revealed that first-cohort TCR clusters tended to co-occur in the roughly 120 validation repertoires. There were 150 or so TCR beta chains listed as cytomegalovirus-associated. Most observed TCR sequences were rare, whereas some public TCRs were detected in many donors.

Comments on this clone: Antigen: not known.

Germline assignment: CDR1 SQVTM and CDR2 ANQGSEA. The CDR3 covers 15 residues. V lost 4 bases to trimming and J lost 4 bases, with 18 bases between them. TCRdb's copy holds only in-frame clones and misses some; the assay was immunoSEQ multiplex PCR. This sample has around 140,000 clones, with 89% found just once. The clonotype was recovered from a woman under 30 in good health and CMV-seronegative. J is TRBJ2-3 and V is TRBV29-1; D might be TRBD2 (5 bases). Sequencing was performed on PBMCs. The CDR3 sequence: CSVVLGVSEPDTQYF. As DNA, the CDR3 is TGCAGCGTTGTTCTCGGGGTCAGTGAGCCAGATACGCAGTATTTT.